These T cell receptor beta chains were read from a single sample in a study of T cell repertoires in cytomegalovirus infection. These receptors' antigens are unknown. TCRdb reanalysed the reads using MiXCR and keeps one entry per CDR3 protein. Of about 110,000 distinct CDR3 sequences detected, roughly a tenth appear once; the ten largest clones hold approximately 30%. Material for sequencing was PBMCs, sequenced either directly or after in vitro stimulation (not recorded which). These receptors all stem from a human donor in good health (CMV status not recorded). Some clones in this sample may be carry-over from other donors' samples. Both conserved end residues are part of each CDR3. A D gene is named only where the DNA matches it firmly. A clone size is listed for some rows: how often the clone was seen (once, few, many), or a class if it is expanded.

j_gene	d_gene	abundance	v_gene	CDR3nt	CDR3aa
TRBJ1-4	NA	few	TRBV28	TGTGCCAGCAGTTTGGGTCAGGGCTTTATCGAAAAACTGTTTTTT	CASSLGQGFIEKLFF
TRBJ2-5	NA	many	TRBV7-6	TGTGCCAGCAGCTTATTGCTATCGGAGACCCAGTACTTC	CASSLLLSETQYF
TRBJ1-1	NA	NA	TRBV2	TGTGCCAGCAGTAATCAGGAGAACACTGAAGCTTTCTTT	CASSNQENTEAFF
TRBJ1-3	NA	many	TRBV11-3	TGTGCCAGCAGCTTGGGAGTGGGAGTTGGAAACACCATATATTTT	CASSLGVGVGNTIYF
TRBJ2-5	NA	few	TRBV11-2	TGTGCCAGCAGCGTGGGACTTCAAGAGACCCAGTACTTC	CASSVGLQETQYF
TRBJ2-7	NA	many	TRBV6-1	TGTGCCAGCAGCCGAGGGGCAGGCTTCTACGAGCAGTACTTC	CASSRGAGFYEQYF
TRBJ1-5	TRBD1	NA	TRBV27	TGTGCCAGCAGTCCGTCCGGGACAGGGCCGTATGGGAAGCATCAGCCCCAGCATTTT	CASSPSGTGPYGKHQPQHF
TRBJ2-5	NA	few	TRBV4-3	TGCGCCAGCAGCCACCGGGGGAGGGAGACCCAGTACTTC	CASSHRGRETQYF
TRBJ2-7	NA	few	TRBV7-2	TGTGCCAGCAGCCTGGGACCTCTCCAGGGGGAGCAGTACTTC	CASSLGPLQGEQYF
TRBJ1-2	NA	many	TRBV7-8	TGTGCCAGCAGCTTATTTTCAGCCGGAGGCTATGGCTACACCTTC	CASSLFSAGGYGYTF
TRBJ2-2	TRBD2	many	TRBV19	TGTGCCAGTAGTATGGGGCGGGAGCCCGGGGAGCTGTTTTTT	CASSMGREPGELFF
TRBJ2-1	NA	NA	TRBV12-5	TGTGCTAGTGGTTTGGTAAGGCAGGGACTCAGCAATGAGCAGTTCTTC	CASGLVRQGLSNEQFF
TRBJ1-2	NA	few	TRBV6-5	TGTGCCAGCAGGGTCAGGGAGTATGATGGCTACACCTTC	CASRVREYDGYTF
TRBJ1-3	NA	NA	TRBV12-3/TRBV12-4	TGTGCCAGCAGTGCCCGAGGCCCCTCTGGAAACACCATATATTTT	CASSARGPSGNTIYF
TRBJ2-1	TRBD1	many	TRBV20-1	TGCAGTGCTAGGGCCGGGACAGGGCCGGGCTACAATGAGCAGTTCTTC	CSARAGTGPGYNEQFF
TRBJ2-2	TRBD2	few	TRBV10-2	TGCGCCAGCAGTGAGAATAGCGGGCGTACAACCGGGGAGCTGTTTTTT	CASSENSGRTTGELFF
TRBJ1-1	NA	NA	TRBV7-2	TGTGCCAGCAGCTTAGGAGGGCTCCGCACTGAAGCTTTCTTT	CASSLGGLRTEAFF
TRBJ2-1	NA	many	TRBV28	TGTGCCAGCAGTTTCTTACTCGCGAGCGAGTCCTACAATGAGCAGTTCTTC	CASSFLLASESYNEQFF
TRBJ2-7	NA	few	TRBV28	TGTGCCAGCAGTTTATCCTGGTCGTTAGTGAGGGAGCAGTACTTC	CASSLSWSLVREQYF
TRBJ1-2	NA	NA	TRBV19	TGTGCCAGTAGTAGGGGTAGCCAATATGGCTACACCTTC	CASSRGSQYGYTF
TRBJ2-3	NA	many	TRBV4-3	TGCGCCAGCAGCCAAGATGTCCAGGGGACCACAGATACGCAGTATTTT	CASSQDVQGTTDTQYF
TRBJ1-2	NA	NA	TRBV6-5	TGTGCCAGCACTGACGGGGTGGGCTATGGCTACACCTTC	CASTDGVGYGYTF
TRBJ2-1	NA	many	TRBV7-2	TGTGCCAGCAGCCGACGGGTGGACGGGGGAGGTGAGCAGTTCTTC	CASSRRVDGGGEQFF
TRBJ2-1	TRBD2	NA	TRBV20-1	TGCAGTGCCGGGTTGTTAGCGGGAGTGGATGAGCAGTTCTTC	CSAGLLAGVDEQFF
TRBJ1-1	NA	few	TRBV29-1	TGCAGCGCCGGACAGATTGAAGCTTTCTTT	CSAGQIEAFF
TRBJ2-5	TRBD2	NA	TRBV28	TGTGCCAGTAGAGAGGGACTAGCGGCAGAGACCCAGTACTTC	CASREGLAAETQYF
TRBJ2-2	NA	many	TRBV7-2	TGTGCCAGCAGCCGAACCATGGACAGCACCGGGGAGCTGTTTTTT	CASSRTMDSTGELFF
TRBJ2-1	NA	many	TRBV7-9	TGTGCCAGCAGCTTAGCCGGTACCTACAATGAGCAGTTCTTC	CASSLAGTYNEQFF
TRBJ2-1	NA	medium-sized	TRBV6-1	TGTGCCACAATGAGTCAGGGGGGCTACAATGAGCAGTTCTTC	CATMSQGGYNEQFF
TRBJ2-5	NA	many	TRBV7-6	TGTGCCAGCAGCTCGAGCGGGTGGAGAGAACCACAAGAGACCCAGTACTTC	CASSSSGWREPQETQYF
TRBJ2-1	TRBD2	NA	TRBV15	TGTGCCACCAGCAGAGTTGCGGGAGTAAGGAATGAGCAGTTCTTC	CATSRVAGVRNEQFF
TRBJ2-7	TRBD2	many	TRBV6-6	TGTGCCAGCAGTTCACGGACTAGCGGGAGAGACGAGCAGTACTTC	CASSSRTSGRDEQYF
TRBJ1-3	NA	NA	TRBV12-3/TRBV12-4	TGTGCCAGCAGGATTCCGGGGGTCTCTGGAAACACCATATATTTT	CASRIPGVSGNTIYF
TRBJ2-1	TRBD1	many	TRBV7-2	TGTGCCAGCAGCTTATTGGCAGGGGGCTACTACAATGAGCAGTTCTTC	CASSLLAGGYYNEQFF
TRBJ1-2	NA	many	TRBV28	TGTGCCAGCAGTTTCAAAGGGACGATAGGGCCCCGGAGGGGCTACACCTTC	CASSFKGTIGPRRGYTF
TRBJ1-1	NA	NA	TRBV28	TGTGCCAGCAGTCCGTTGAGGACCATGAACACTGAAGCTTTCTTT	CASSPLRTMNTEAFF
TRBJ2-1	NA	few	TRBV4-3	TGCGCCAGCAGCCAAGCCCCGGACCCCATGCCGCCGAGAAACAATGAGCAGTTCTTC	CASSQAPDPMPPRNNEQFF
TRBJ2-2	NA	many	TRBV7-2	TGTGCCAGCAGCCCGAATCCGACACTCACCGCCGGGGAGCTGTTTTTT	CASSPNPTLTAGELFF
TRBJ1-5	NA	NA	TRBV12-3/TRBV12-4	TGTGCCAGCAGTTTAGTGGTGGACAGTCCGGGCAATCAGCCCCAGCATTTT	CASSLVVDSPGNQPQHF
TRBJ1-1	NA	many	TRBV7-3	TGTGCCAGCAGCTTAACAGGGAACACTGAAGCTTTCTTT	CASSLTGNTEAFF
TRBJ1-1	NA	NA	TRBV20-1	TGCAGTGCTCGTGCAGGGGCCGTCACTGAAGCTTTCTTT	CSARAGAVTEAFF